This paragraph covers one T cell receptor beta chain sequence. The CDR3 length is 12 residues. Trimming took off 5 bases at V and 7 bases at J, with 9 bases between the two ends. Germline V CDR1 and CDR2: MDHEN, SYDVKM. This record comes from a study of blood T cell repertoires in COVID-19. About the study: Acute and convalescent COVID-19 specimens originated in the United States, Italy and Spain. PBMCs, B-cell-depleted T cells, or T cells were the source of the cDNA or gDNA that made up the material.

Each participant's cohort was designated according to participant-reported clinical history. Symptom resolution, clearance, or two negative PCRs marked donors in Cohort 3 as recovered. Clones were read by immunoSEQ multiplex PCR, and TCRdb kept only the in-frame ones, dropping some. The data contain a few hundred thousand clones, 87% of them singletons. Material for sequencing was PBMCs or T cells enriched from blood (not recorded which). This TCR was sampled from a woman between 25 and 40 years old who had recovered from COVID-19. The chain has TRBV28 and TRBJ2-1; a possible D gene is TRBD1 (6 bases). DNA of the CDR3: TGTGCCAGCAGTACCAGGGGTAATGAGCAGTTCTTC. Amino acids: CASSTRGNEQFF. Full variable domain (rest looked up from reference TRBV28 and TRBJ2-1): DVKVTQSSRYLVKRTGEKVFLECVQDMDHENMFWYRQDPGLGLRLIYFSYDVKMKEKGDIPEGYSVSREKKERFSLILESASTNQTSMYLCASSTRGNEQFFGPGTRLTVL.